The 27 T cell receptor beta chains presented below share a single source sample, sequenced in a study of blood T cell repertoires in COVID-19. Measured with immunoSEQ multiplex PCR; TCRdb has only the in-frame clones, and not every one. Of about 300,000 clones in the sample, around 90% are singletons; the top ten hold 1.7%. The sequencing input was PBMCs or T cells enriched from blood (not recorded which). The receptors originated from a woman aged 40 to 55 who had recovered from COVID-19.

This clone was seen once. The V and J genes are TRBV5-4 and TRBJ1-1; D is ambiguous. Between the trimmed V and J ends, which lost 5 bases and 1 base, there was a span of 12 bases. Per the germline V gene, CDR1 is SGHNT and CDR2 is YYREEE (reference sequence). There are 14 residues in the CDR3. The CDR3 protein is CASSLDLRNTEAFF. The CDR3 DNA reads as TGTGCCAGCAGTCTAGATTTAAGGAACACTGAAGCTTTCTTT.

The count of this clone is one. The chain recombines TRBV29-1 with TRBJ1-1; a possible D gene is TRBD1 (6 bases). Germline-derived CDR1 and CDR2 are SQVTM and ANQGSEA. This CDR3 has 15 amino acids. V lost 7 bases, J lost 0 bases, and 18 bases lay in between. The CDR3 loop is CSAEGGRGMNTEAFF. The CDR3, as DNA: TGCAGCGCCGAGGGGGGGCGCGGAATGAACACTGAAGCTTTCTTT.

This chain connects TRBV5-1 to TRBJ2-1, with D tentatively TRBD2 (6 bases). The CDR3 has 11 amino acids. CDR1 is SGHRS and CDR2 is YFSETQ in the germline V gene. V was trimmed by 3 bases and J by 11 bases, leaving 9 bases between them. CDR3 nucleotide sequence: TGCGCCAGCAGCTCCGGGACTCAGCAGTTCTTC. It translates to CASSSGTQQFF. The variable domain in full, completed from reference TRBV5-1 and TRBJ2-1, reads KAGVTQTPRYLIKTRGQQVTLSCSPISGHRSVSWYQQTPGQGLQFLFEYFSETQRNKGNFPGRFSGRQFSNSRSEMNVSTLELGDSALYLCASSSGTQQFFGPGTRLTVL.

This chain connects TRBV28 to TRBJ1-4; D may be TRBD1 (5 bases). V dropped 2 bases and J dropped 0 bases, with 10 bases sitting between them. Germline CDR1 and CDR2: MDHEN and SYDVKM. The CDR3 sequence is 16 residues long. For the CDR3, the DNA is TGTGCCAGCAGTTTAAGGGGTTCTGCAACTAATGAAAAACTGTTTTTT. This encodes CASSLRGSATNEKLFF.

V gene TRBV7-9 combines with J gene TRBJ1-2; D is possibly TRBD1 (5 bases). CDR1 and CDR2 (germline): SEHNR, FQNEAQ (reference sequence). V lost 2 bases, J lost 0 bases, and 7 bases lay in between. CDR3 length: 14 residues. Written as DNA, the CDR3 is TGTGCCAGCAGCTTATCGGGGGCTAACTATGGCTACACCTTC. Translated: CASSLSGANYGYTF.

V usage is TRBV7-9 and J usage is TRBJ2-1; D gene uncertain. The CDR3 runs 13 residues. Germline loops: CDR1 SEHNR, CDR2 FQNEAQ (reference sequence). Trimming pared 3 bases from V and 12 bases from J, leaving 15 bases between. CDR3 in DNA: TGTGCCAGCAGCTTGGAGTCGGCAGTTGGGCAGTTCTTC. This encodes CASSLESAVGQFF. Drawing the rest from reference TRBV7-9 and TRBJ2-1, the complete variable domain is DTGVSQNPRHKITKRGQNVTFRCDPISEHNRLYWYRQTLGQGPEFLTYFQNEAQLEKSRLLSDRFSAERPKGSFSTLEIQRTEQGDSAMYLCASSLESAVGQFFGPGTRLTVL.

The CDR3 DNA sequence: TGTGCCAGCAGGTCCCCCTCGGGGGACTCAGATACGCAGTATTTT. Its protein is CASRSPSGDSDTQYF. The chain couples TRBV5-4 to TRBJ2-3; maybe TRBD2 (6 bases). Between the trimmed V and J ends, which lost 5 bases and 4 bases, there was a span of 17 bases. The CDR3 is 15 residues long. Germline V gene lookup returns CDR1 SGHNT and CDR2 YYREEE (reference sequence).

The V call is TRBV10-3, the J call TRBJ2-3; 8 bases align to TRBD1. The CDR3 spans 17 residues. Trimming removed 4 bases from V and 2 bases from J; junction bases left unmatched: 11. CDR1 is ENHRY and CDR2 is SYGVKD in the germline V gene. CDR3 sequence (DNA): TGTGCCATCAGTGGGAACGGGGGACAGGAGTCCACAGATACGCAGTATTTT. Translation gives CAISGNGGQESTDTQYF.

The chain couples TRBV5-1 to TRBJ2-7; 8 bases match TRBD2. Trimming cost V 0 bases and J 3 bases; bases outside gene matches: 5. The germline CDR1 and CDR2 sequences are SGHRS and YFSETQ. CDR3 length: 15 amino acids. The CDR3 loop is CASSLVTGGDYEQYF. CDR3 in DNA: TGCGCCAGCAGCTTGGTTACGGGAGGGGACTACGAGCAGTACTTC.

The CDR3 DNA reads as TGTGCCAGCAGTCTGGGGTCCGGGGGGACTGAAGCTTTCTTT. Protein sequence: CASSLGSGGTEAFF. The chain joins TRBV25-1 to TRBJ1-1; possibly TRBD1 for D (5 bases). This CDR3 comprises 14 residues. In germline, CDR1 is MGHDK, CDR2 SYGVNS. V lost 5 bases and J lost 5, with 15 bases in between.

The chain joins TRBV18 to TRBJ2-1, with D unresolved. Germline loops: CDR1 KGHSH, CDR2 LQKENI. With 2 bases removed from V and 0 bases from J, the gap between germline ends came to 8 bases. There are 15 residues in the CDR3. Here the CDR3 DNA reads TGTGCCAGCTCACCATCAGGCTGCTCCTACAATGAGCAGTTCTTC. Its translation: CASSPSGCSYNEQFF.

The chain is built from TRBV4-1 and TRBJ2-5, with 12 bases identical to TRBD1. V lost 1 base and J lost 5; bases outside the gene matches: 5. Germline V gives CDR1 MGHRA, CDR2 YSYEKL. The CDR3 spans 16 residues. The CDR3 reads CASSQVGTGGRETQYF. The CDR3 DNA reads as TGCGCCAGCAGCCAAGTGGGGACAGGGGGCCGTGAGACCCAGTACTTC.

The chain combines TRBV12-3 or TRBV12-4 with TRBJ1-1; D gene uncertain. V shed 1 base and J shed 7 bases, with 7 bases lying between them. The CDR3 contains 12 residues. CDR3 protein: CASSLVRGEAFF. DNA for the CDR3: TGTGCCAGCAGTTTAGTTCGGGGTGAAGCTTTCTTT.

The count of this clone is one. V is TRBV3-1 (or the pseudogene TRBV3-2) and J is TRBJ1-2; TRBD1 matches at 9 bases. Germline V CDR1 and CDR2: LGHDT, YNNKEL (reference sequence). V shed 5 bases and J 7 bases; nucleotides not matched to a gene: 11. This CDR3 contains 15 residues. In DNA form, the CDR3 reads TGTGCCAGCAGCTTAAGGGGGACAGGGTCTTCTGGCTACACCTTC. It translates to CASSLRGTGSSGYTF.

The chain employs TRBV6-5 and TRBJ2-7; tentatively, D is TRBD2 (5 bases). V was shortened by 7 bases and J by 3 bases, with 13 bases between the two germline ends. CDR1 MNHEY and CDR2 SVGAGI come from the germline V gene. The CDR3 covers 13 residues. The CDR3 sequence: CASTPGGGYEQYF. CDR3 nucleotide sequence: TGTGCCAGCACGCCCGGAGGCGGCTACGAGCAGTACTTC.

The chain recombines TRBV7-2 with TRBJ2-1; 8 nucleotides align to TRBD2. This CDR3 region has 14 residues. The germline CDR1 and CDR2 sequences are SGHTA and FQGNSA. Unmatched junction bases numbered 7, after V lost 3 bases and J lost 9 bases. CDR3 DNA: TGTGCCAGCAGCTTTAGCGGGGCTGGGGGTGAGCAGTTCTTC. Its protein product is CASSFSGAGGEQFF.

The chain is built from TRBV7-2 and TRBJ2-2; D perhaps matches TRBD2 (5 bases). The CDR3 totals 13 residues. The V and J ends lost 4 bases and 4 bases respectively, with 7 bases between them. Germline-derived CDR1 and CDR2 are SGHTA and FQGNSA. The CDR3 bases are TGTGCCAGCAGCTCGAGGGCCACCGGGGAGCTGTTTTTT. Amino acid sequence: CASSSRATGELFF.

The chain has TRBV7-2 and TRBJ1-6; maybe TRBD1 (6 bases). CDR3 size: 14 residues. Germline CDR1 reads SGHTA; CDR2 reads FQGNSA. With 3 bases removed from V and 7 bases from J, the gap between germline ends came to 10 bases. As DNA, the CDR3 is TGTGCCAGCAGCTTGAGGACAGCCAATTCACCCCTCCACTTT. As protein: CASSLRTANSPLHF.

The chain joins TRBV5-1 to TRBJ2-6; the D gene is possibly TRBD1 (6 bases). V lost 0 bases to trimming and J lost 3 bases, with 10 bases between them. The CDR3 is made up of 16 amino acids. CDR1 and CDR2 (germline): SGHRS, YFSETQ. The CDR3 coding sequence is TGCGCCAGCAGCTTGGCTACAGGGTTTGGGGCCAACGTCCTGACTTTC. Its protein is CASSLATGFGANVLTF.

The chain has TRBV9 and TRBJ2-3; 8 bases line up with TRBD1. The V segment lost 1 base and the J segment 4 bases; nucleotides outside the gene matches: 5. This CDR3 is 15 amino acids long. CDR1 and CDR2 (germline): SGDLS, YYNGEE. DNA of the CDR3: TGTGCCAGCAGCGTACGAGCAGGGGGCCCAGATACGCAGTATTTT. This encodes CASSVRAGGPDTQYF.

The rearrangement uses TRBV5-1 and TRBJ1-6, with D maybe TRBD1 (6 bases). The length of the CDR3 is 15 residues. With 4 bases removed from V and 2 bases from J, the gap between germline ends came to 10 bases. Germline CDR1 is SGHRS and CDR2 is YFSETQ. The CDR3 nucleotides are TGCGCCAGCAGCGATACAGGGACCTATAATTCACCCCTCCACTTT. This translates into CASSDTGTYNSPLHF.

The CDR3 here is CASSPPRTGGMNTEAFF. The CDR3 nucleotides are TGTGCCAGCTCACCACCGAGGACAGGGGGGATGAACACTGAAGCTTTCTTT. V usage is TRBV18 and J usage is TRBJ1-1, with 10 bases that match TRBD1. Trimming cost V 0 bases and J 0 bases; bases outside gene matches: 4. Germline CDR1 and CDR2: KGHSH and LQKENI. The CDR3 totals 17 residues.

The chain is built from TRBV30 and TRBJ1-3, with D tentatively TRBD1 (5 bases). In germline, CDR1 is GTSNPN, CDR2 SVGIG (reference sequence). This CDR3 is 16 amino acids long. The ends were cut back, 0 bases at V and 4 bases at J, with 16 bases in the middle. CDR3 nucleotides: TGTGCCTGGAGTGTTTTTTCAGGGTATAAAGGAAACACCATATATTTT. This sequence encodes CAWSVFSGYKGNTIYF. Drawing the rest from reference TRBV30 and TRBJ1-3, the complete variable domain is SQTIHQWPATLVQPVGSPLSLECTVEGTSNPNLYWYRQAAGRGLQLLFYSVGIGQISSEVPQNLSASRPQDRQFILSSKKLLLSDSGFYLCAWSVFSGYKGNTIYFGEGSWLTVV.

This chain's CDR3 is CASSGSPNTEAFF. The CDR3, as DNA: TGTGCCAGCAGCGGGAGTCCGAACACTGAAGCTTTCTTT. The chain recombines TRBV5-4 with TRBJ1-1; no reliable D call. Trimming cost V 4 bases and J 1 base, with 8 bases left between them. CDR3 length equals 13 residues. Germline CDR1 and CDR2: SGHNT and YYREEE (reference sequence).

The J gene is TRBJ2-2, the V gene TRBV5-4; 9 nucleotides agree with TRBD1. The junction had 6 bases not matched to a gene; V was cut back by 4 bases and J by 5 bases. The germline V gene has CDR1 SGHNT and CDR2 YYREEE (reference sequence). There are 15 residues in the CDR3. The CDR3 nucleotides are TGTGCCAGCAGCCCGGGACAGGGAGGGACCGGGGAGCTGTTTTTT. Its translation: CASSPGQGGTGELFF.

In nucleotides, the CDR3 is TGTGCCAGCAACCGGGGTGGCGAGGGCACTGAAGCTTTCTTT. This gives the protein CASNRGGEGTEAFF. The rearrangement links TRBV28 to TRBJ1-1; D call uncertain. Germline-derived CDR1 and CDR2 are MDHEN and SYDVKM. V lost 7 bases and J 4 bases, leaving 16 bases between the germline ends. This CDR3 region has 14 residues.

This rearrangement joins TRBV11-1 to TRBJ2-2, with 14 bases aligning to TRBD2. CDR3 length: 16 residues. Germline V gene sequence: CDR1 SGHAT, CDR2 FQDESV (reference sequence). V lost 5 bases and J lost 6; bases outside the gene matches: 5. DNA for the CDR3: TGTGCCAGCAGCCCGGGGACTAGCGGGAGCCCCGGGGAGCTGTTTTTT. Translated, it gives CASSPGTSGSPGELFF.